This T cell receptor (beta chain) was captured in a study of T cell changes during pregnancy in multiple sclerosis (dated by TCRdb to the late 2010s). Study-wide context: In women with multiple sclerosis, the researchers looked at how the T cell repertoire shifted as pregnancy progressed.

The method was the immunoSEQ multiplex PCR assay. Entries here come from immuneACCESS through TCRdb and include only in-frame sequences with V and J called. Some clones fail to appear in such tables; in the studies checked, an unresolved V gene covers under half of the shortfall, and the cause of the remainder is unknown. This sample comprises around 57,000 clones, 92% of them detected only once. The top ten clonotypes cover 0.15% to 0.2% of the sample. Taken from cysteine to phenylalanine, the CDR3 has 14 residues. Here the CDR3 DNA is all that survives: 42 bases in frame from base 1. V is pruned by 6 bases and J by 7 bases, leaving 12 bases of the junction without a gene match. In the germline V gene, CDR1 corresponds to MDHEN and CDR2 to SYDVKM. This clone was recorded only once. The antigen this receptor binds is unknown. Base-call qualities are not available, and no considerably larger clone is one nucleotide away.

The rearrangement joined TRBV28 to TRBJ2-7; TRBD1 agrees with 7 junctional bases. The material was CD4+ T cells from peripheral blood mononuclear cells, obtained after pregnancy. The receptor's source is a female donor in good health, enrolled as a control in a pregnancy study. The CDR3 here reads CASSPGTVSWEQYF. The nucleotide sequence is given as TGTGCCAGCAGCCCCGGGACAGTCTCCTGGGAGCAGTACTTC.